These T cell receptor beta chains were read from a single sample in a study of T cells in Graves' hyperthyroidism and ophthalmopathy. TCRdb reprocessed the multiplex PCR reads via MiXCR and lists one record per CDR3 protein. Here the sample spans about 570,000 distinct CDR3 sequences, 35% to 55% being singletons. Sequencing input: peripheral blood or thyroid tissue (not recorded which). The source is an adult woman with Graves' disease, either hyperthyroidism or ophthalmopathy (not recorded which). The CDR3 runs from the conserved cysteine through the conserved F or W. D genes are given only for firm matches. Not all rows give a size; the values are once, few, many and, for expanded clones, a class.

DNA	CDR3	length	V	J	D	size
TGCAGTGATTCTCTTACTCCCGGAGGTACGCAGTATTTT	CSDSLTPGGTQYF	13	TRBV20-1	TRBJ2-3	NA	NA
TGTGCCAGCCAACAGGGGGAGACCCAGTACTTC	CASQQGETQYF	11	TRBV6-5	TRBJ2-5	TRBD1	few
TGTGCCATCAGTTCGACAGGGGATGCCTATGGCTACACCTTC	CAISSTGDAYGYTF	14	TRBV10-3	TRBJ1-2	TRBD1	NA
TGTGCCACCAGTGGCAGGGACAATCAGCCCCAGTACTTC	CATSGRDNQPQYF	13	TRBV24-1	TRBJ2-5	NA	NA
TGTGCCAGCAGCTATGGGTCGGATCAGCCCCAGCATTTT	CASSYGSDQPQHF	13	TRBV5-5	TRBJ1-5	NA	once
TGTGCCAGCAGCTCCTTGCGGGAACCGCCGCGGACCCAGTACTTC	CASSSLREPPRTQYF	15	TRBV7-9	TRBJ2-5	NA	once
TGTGCCAGCAGCTTAAATGGGGGAGCTCATGGCTACACCTTC	CASSLNGGAHGYTF	14	TRBV7-9	TRBJ1-2	NA	NA
TGTGCCAGCAGTTTACAGGGAGGGGGCTATGGCTACACCTTC	CASSLQGGGYGYTF	14	TRBV27	TRBJ1-2	NA	many
TGCAGTGCTCTTGAGGGACAGGGGTACAATGAGCAGTTCTTC	CSALEGQGYNEQFF	14	TRBV20-1	TRBJ2-1	TRBD1	many
TGTGCCAGTTCACGAGTGGGAGGCAACAATGAGCAGTTCTTC	CASSRVGGNNEQFF	14	TRBV19	TRBJ2-1	NA	NA
TGCAGCACCCTTTCTTACAGGGACGGTGAAGCTTTCTTT	CSTLSYRDGEAFF	13	TRBV29-1	TRBJ1-1	NA	many
TGTGCCAGCAGTTACCTCTTCCGAGGGGGCGATAATGGCTACACCTTC	CASSYLFRGGDNGYTF	16	TRBV6-6	TRBJ1-2	TRBD1	many
TGTGCCACCAGTGATGCTAGAGGCGGGAGGGCCATAGATACGCAGTATTTT	CATSDARGGRAIDTQYF	17	TRBV24-1	TRBJ2-3	TRBD2	NA
TGTGCCAGCAGCGTTGCTAACACTGAAGCTTTCTTT	CASSVANTEAFF	12	TRBV2	TRBJ1-1	NA	NA
TGCAGCGTTGAAGGGGGGCCTGGGGCCAACGTCCTGACTTTC	CSVEGGPGANVLTF	14	TRBV29-1	TRBJ2-6	NA	NA
TGTGCCAGCAGCTGGACAGGGTATTCACCCCTCCACTTT	CASSWTGYSPLHF	13	TRBV7-9	TRBJ1-6	TRBD1	NA
TGTGCCAGCAGTTATTGGCAGACAGCTAACTATGGCTACACCTTC	CASSYWQTANYGYTF	15	TRBV6-5	TRBJ1-2	NA	many
TGTGCCAGTTCGTCCCAGGGGCCAGGAAACACCATATATTTT	CASSSQGPGNTIYF	14	TRBV2	TRBJ1-3	NA	many
TGTGCCAGCAGCCGAGGCCGGGCCCCCATCGGGGAGCTGTTTTTT	CASSRGRAPIGELFF	15	TRBV7-9	TRBJ2-2	NA	once
TGTGCCAGCAGCGATGGGACAGGAGATCAGCCCCAGCATTTT	CASSDGTGDQPQHF	14	TRBV9	TRBJ1-5	TRBD1	many
TGCAGTGCCCAGCAGGTCGAAGCTTTCTTT	CSAQQVEAFF	10	TRBV20-1	TRBJ1-1	NA	NA
TGTGCCACCAGTGCTAGTAGGGCTAGCGGGTTTCAAGAGACCCAGTACTTC	CATSASRASGFQETQYF	17	TRBV24-1	TRBJ2-5	TRBD2	NA
TGCAGTGAACAGGACCATTCACCCCTCCACTTT	CSEQDHSPLHF	11	TRBV20-1	TRBJ1-6	NA	NA
TGTGCCATCAAAGCGGGAGGGCTGCGCGAGCAGTACTTC	CAIKAGGLREQYF	13	TRBV10-3	TRBJ2-7	TRBD2	NA
TGTGCCAGCAGTTTAGGGGGCGGACTATATGGCTACACCTTC	CASSLGGGLYGYTF	14	TRBV10-3	TRBJ1-2	TRBD1	NA
TGTGCCAGCAGCTTACGGACCGACTACACTGAAGCTTTCTTT	CASSLRTDYTEAFF	14	TRBV7-9	TRBJ1-1	NA	NA
TGTGCCAGCAACCCGGGCGCGGGACTTCAATACGAGCAGTACTTC	CASNPGAGLQYEQYF	15	TRBV7-2	TRBJ2-7	NA	NA
TGTGCCAGCTCCTTATCCTCGCCTTCACCCCTCCACTTT	CASSLSSPSPLHF	13	TRBV3-1	TRBJ1-6	NA	many
TGTGCCACCAGCAGCTCTCGGGTATCCGGGGAGACCCAGTACTTC	CATSSSRVSGETQYF	15	TRBV15	TRBJ2-5	NA	few
TGTGCCATCAGTGAGACCCTATACGAGCAGTACTTC	CAISETLYEQYF	12	TRBV10-3	TRBJ2-7	NA	many
TGTGCCAGTATCCTGGGTAGCGGGAGGGCCAACGTCCTGACTTTC	CASILGSGRANVLTF	15	TRBV19	TRBJ2-6	TRBD2	NA
TGTGCCAGCAGCCAAGAGTACAGAGATTACGAGCAGTACTTC	CASSQEYRDYEQYF	14	TRBV14	TRBJ2-7	NA	many
TGTGCCAGCAGTCGAGACAGCCATAATGAAAAACTGTTTTTT	CASSRDSHNEKLFF	14	TRBV12-3/TRBV12-4	TRBJ1-4	NA	few
TGCGCCAGCAGCGGACGACTAGCGGGAGGGCACGAGACCCAGTACTTC	CASSGRLAGGHETQYF	16	TRBV5-1	TRBJ2-5	TRBD2	NA
TGTGCCAGCAGTCGGACTAGCGGGCAGAGGTACGAGCAGTACTTC	CASSRTSGQRYEQYF	15	TRBV2	TRBJ2-7	TRBD2	many
TGTGCCATCAGTGACCCCCAGCGGGAGTACTACGAGCAGTACTTC	CAISDPQREYYEQYF	15	TRBV10-3	TRBJ2-7	TRBD2	NA
TGTGCCAGCAGTGCCCTCCAGGGGAAGGGGGAGCTGTTTTTT	CASSALQGKGELFF	14	TRBV9	TRBJ2-2	NA	once
TGCGCCAGCAGCCAAGCGCGGACCTCTAATGAAAAACTGTTTTTT	CASSQARTSNEKLFF	15	TRBV4-1	TRBJ1-4	NA	many
TGCAGCGTTGAAGATCGGCGCCAGGGCGGTGAAAAACTGTTTTTT	CSVEDRRQGGEKLFF	15	TRBV29-1	TRBJ1-4	NA	NA
TGTGCCTGGAATCGGGGACCTACGGGTGTCAGTGAAAAACTGTTTTTT	CAWNRGPTGVSEKLFF	16	TRBV30	TRBJ1-4	NA	few
TGTGCCATCAGTGAGAGGGGGGGTCCCTCGGGAGAGACCCAGTACTTC	CAISERGGPSGETQYF	16	TRBV10-3	TRBJ2-5	NA	few
TGTGCCAGCAGCTTAGGGGGGACAGGGGGGGGTGGCTACACCTTC	CASSLGGTGGGGYTF	15	TRBV7-2	TRBJ1-2	TRBD1	many